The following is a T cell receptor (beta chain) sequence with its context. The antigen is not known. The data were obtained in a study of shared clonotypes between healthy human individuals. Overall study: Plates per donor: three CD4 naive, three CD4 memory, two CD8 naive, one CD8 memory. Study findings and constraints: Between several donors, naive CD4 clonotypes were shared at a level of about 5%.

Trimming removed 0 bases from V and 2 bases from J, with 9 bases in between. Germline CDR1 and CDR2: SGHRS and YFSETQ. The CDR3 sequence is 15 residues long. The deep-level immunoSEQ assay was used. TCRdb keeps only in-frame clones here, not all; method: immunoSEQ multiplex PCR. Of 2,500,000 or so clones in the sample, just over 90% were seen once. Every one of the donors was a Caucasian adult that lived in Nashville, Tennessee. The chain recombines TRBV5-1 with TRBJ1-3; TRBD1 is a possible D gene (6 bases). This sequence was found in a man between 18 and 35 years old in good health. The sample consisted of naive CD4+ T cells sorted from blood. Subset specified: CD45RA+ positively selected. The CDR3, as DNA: TGCGCCAGCAGCTTGGACAGGGAAGCTGGAAACACCATATATTTT. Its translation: CASSLDREAGNTIYF.